The 20 T cell receptor beta chains in this list originate from one sample, sequenced in a study of blood T cell repertoires in COVID-19. TCRdb keeps only in-frame clones here, not all; method: immunoSEQ multiplex PCR. The table includes about 340,000 clones, about 87% detected once. The sample comprised peripheral blood. Receptors originate from a woman in her fifties or sixties with COVID-19, enrolled during active disease.

This clone was seen once. The genes are TRBV12-3 or TRBV12-4 and TRBJ1-1; maybe TRBD1 (6 bases). Trimming took off 4 bases at V and 1 base at J, with 7 bases between the two ends. The CDR3 is 13 amino acids. DNA of the CDR3: TGTGCCAGCAGTTGGACAGCGAACACTGAAGCTTTCTTT. Translating gives CASSWTANTEAFF.

This clone has only a few counts. V and J are TRBV6-5 and TRBJ2-7; D is perhaps TRBD1 (5 bases). The CDR3 runs 14 residues. The germline CDR1 and CDR2 sequences are MNHEY and SVGAGI. Trimming pared 4 bases from V and 3 bases from J, leaving 13 bases between. The CDR3 DNA sequence: TGTGCCAGCAGTTTCCAGGGCCACCTCTACGAGCAGTACTTC. This encodes CASSFQGHLYEQYF.

CDR3 nucleotides: TGCGCCAGCAGCCGAATAGCGGACTCTGGGGCCAACGTCCTGACTTTC. This translates into CASSRIADSGANVLTF. The chain is built from TRBV5-1 and TRBJ2-6, with a weak D call TRBD2 (6 bases). The CDR3 consists of 16 residues. V was shortened by 4 bases and J by 0 bases, with 11 bases between the two germline ends. CDR1 and CDR2 from the germline V gene are SGHRS and YFSETQ.

The gene calls are TRBV5-4 and TRBJ1-2; 10 bases align to TRBD1. CDR1 and CDR2 from the germline V gene are SGHNT and YYREEE (reference sequence). V was pared by 0 bases and J by 7 bases, with 3 bases of the junction left unmatched. The CDR3 has 14 amino acids. The CDR3: CASSLGQGASGYTF. DNA of the CDR3: TGTGCCAGCAGCTTGGGACAGGGGGCGAGTGGCTACACCTTC.

This chain joins TRBV30 and TRBJ1-5; D is perhaps TRBD1 (5 bases). CDR3 length: 13 residues. V lost 1 base and J 15 bases, leaving 19 bases between the germline ends. CDR1 and CDR2 from the germline V gene are GTSNPN and SVGIG (reference sequence). CDR3 in amino acids: CAWSAPYRSRAHF. CDR3 DNA: TGTGCCTGGAGTGCACCGTACAGGTCCAGGGCGCATTTT.

The gene calls are TRBV21-1 and TRBJ1-5; no DNA check was done on the table's D call, TRBD1. TRBV21-1 has pseudogene status. The CDR3 extends over 18 amino acids. CDR3 coding DNA: TGTGCCAGCAGCACTTCCGGGACAGGGATCTCTAGCAATCAGCCCCAGCATTTT. This sequence encodes CASSTSGTGISSNQPQHF.

The J gene is TRBJ2-2, the V gene TRBV18; a weak D match, TRBD2 (5 bases). This CDR3 has 14 amino acids. In germline, CDR1 is KGHSH, CDR2 LQKENI. Trimming pared 2 bases from V and 5 bases from J, leaving 9 bases between. The CDR3 sequence is CASSPEGVTGELFF. The CDR3 DNA reads TGTGCCAGCTCACCAGAGGGTGTGACCGGGGAGCTGTTTTTT.

The gene calls are TRBV7-9 and TRBJ1-3; possible D gene TRBD1, 6 bases. CDR3 length equals 15 residues. Germline CDR1 reads SEHNR; CDR2 reads FQNEAQ (reference sequence). With 5 bases removed from V and 5 bases from J, the gap between germline ends came to 16 bases. The CDR3 region has the DNA TGTGCCAGCAGCCCGAGAGCGCAGGGGAGAAACACCATATATTTT. This sequence encodes CASSPRAQGRNTIYF. Full variable domain (rest looked up from reference TRBV7-9 and TRBJ1-3): DTGVSQNPRHKITKRGQNVTFRCDPISEHNRLYWYRQTLGQGPEFLTYFQNEAQLEKSRLLSDRFSAERPKGSFSTLEIQRTEQGDSAMYLCASSPRAQGRNTIYFGEGSWLTVV.

The CDR3 sequence is CASKASGSGETQYF. CDR3 DNA: TGTGCCAGCAAGGCTAGCGGGTCAGGGGAGACCCAGTACTTC. The chain uses TRBV6-5 and TRBJ2-5, with 8 bases that match TRBD2. This CDR3 is 14 amino acids long. Germline CDR1 is MNHEY and CDR2 is SVGAGI. V dropped 7 bases and J dropped 5; count of bases not matched to a gene: 9.

Note on this clone: Other DNA sequences in the same sample also yield this CDR3. The rearrangement joins TRBV27 to TRBJ2-7, with 9 positions matching TRBD1. V shed 3 bases and J 3 bases; nucleotides not matched to a gene: 3. This CDR3 contains 14 residues. Germline V gene sequence: CDR1 MNHEY, CDR2 SMNVEV (reference sequence). The CDR3 loop is CASSFWDRVYEQYF. The CDR3 region has the DNA TGTGCCAGCAGTTTCTGGGACAGGGTCTACGAGCAGTACTTC.

This clone was counted once. The chain combines TRBV27 with TRBJ1-2; 7 nucleotides agree with TRBD1. The CDR3 is made up of 15 amino acids. Germline loops: CDR1 MNHEY, CDR2 SMNVEV (reference sequence). V lost 2 bases and J lost 7; bases outside the gene matches: 10. DNA of the CDR3: TGTGCCAGCAGTTTAACCTGGACAGGACATCGTGGCTACACCTTC. It codes for CASSLTWTGHRGYTF.

The chain combines TRBV11-3 with TRBJ2-2; no clear D. With 0 bases removed from V and 4 bases from J, the gap between germline ends came to 12 bases. CDR1 SGHNT and CDR2 YENEEA come from the germline V gene. The CDR3 has 16 amino acids. Here the CDR3 reads CASSLDRVRCTGELFF. CDR3 sequence (DNA): TGTGCCAGCAGCTTAGATCGGGTAAGGTGCACCGGGGAGCTGTTTTTT.

The V gene is TRBV6-5, the J gene TRBJ2-1; D unresolved. Per the germline V gene, CDR1 is MNHEY and CDR2 is SVGAGI. Trimming stripped 6 bases from V and 4 bases from J, with 7 bases between. The CDR3 is 12 amino acids. This chain's CDR3 is CASSYLYNEQFF. CDR3 nucleotides: TGTGCCAGCAGCTACCTTTACAATGAGCAGTTCTTC.

V is TRBV18 and J is TRBJ2-6, with 9 bases aligning to TRBD1. Germline V gives CDR1 KGHSH, CDR2 LQKENI. This CDR3 is 21 amino acids long. The junction had 14 bases not matched to a gene; V was cut back by 0 bases and J by 2 bases. The CDR3 DNA follows: TGTGCCAGCTCACCACCCCCCGGGACAGGGCGCAGTTTTGCTGGGGCCAACGTCCTGACTTTC. Translating gives CASSPPPGTGRSFAGANVLTF.

The V and J genes are TRBV27 and TRBJ1-1; D gene unclear. CDR1 is MNHEY and CDR2 is SMNVEV in the germline V gene (reference sequence). This CDR3 contains 15 residues. Trimming stripped 4 bases from V and 4 bases from J, with 16 bases between. The CDR3 nucleotides read TGTGCCAGCAGTTACTATCGGCAGCTGGGCACTGAAGCTTTCTTT. As protein: CASSYYRQLGTEAFF.

CDR3 loop: CATQAGTLTGELFF. In DNA form, the CDR3 reads TGTGCCACCCAAGCGGGAACCCTCACCGGGGAGCTGTTTTTT. The V call is TRBV19, the J call TRBJ2-2; 7 bases agree with TRBD2. The germline V gene encodes CDR1 LNHDA and CDR2 SQIVND (reference sequence). This CDR3 has 14 amino acids. V lost 10 bases, J lost 4 bases, and 9 bases stayed unmatched.

The chain joins TRBV27 to TRBJ1-2; TRBD1 is a possible D gene (5 bases). The CDR3 sequence is 13 residues long. V lost 5 bases and J 3 bases, leaving 10 bases between the germline ends. The germline V gene has CDR1 MNHEY and CDR2 SMNVEV (reference sequence). In DNA form, the CDR3 reads TGTGCCAGCAGTGCCGACAGCTACTATGGCTACACCTTC. It yields the protein CASSADSYYGYTF.

This clone was seen only once. The chain uses TRBV3-1 (or the pseudogene TRBV3-2) and TRBJ2-1, with TRBD2 matching over 16 bases. Germline lookup yields CDR1 LGHDT and CDR2 YNNKEL (reference sequence). The CDR3 runs to 20 residues. V shed 1 base and J 4 bases; nucleotides not matched to a gene: 10. For the CDR3, the DNA is TGTGCCAGCAGCCAAGTGGGGACTAGCGGGAGGGGTCATATATACAATGAGCAGTTCTTC. Its translation: CASSQVGTSGRGHIYNEQFF.

This clone was recorded once. This chain connects TRBV6-5 to TRBJ2-1; 8 bases are shared with TRBD1. CDR3 length: 14 amino acids. Germline V gene data show CDR1 as MNHEY and CDR2 as SVGAGI. After removal of 7 bases from V and 9 bases from J, the junction contained 11 bases not matched to a gene. CDR3: CASKGRTGILEQFF. The CDR3 DNA follows: TGTGCCAGCAAGGGAAGGACAGGGATTCTTGAGCAGTTCTTC.

The V call is TRBV5-1, the J call TRBJ1-2; D remains unclear. The V and J ends lost 0 bases and 2 bases respectively, with 14 bases between them. The CDR3 spans 16 residues. Germline assignment: CDR1 SGHRS and CDR2 YFSETQ. CDR3 amino acids: CASSLVSLGGNYGYTF. The CDR3 DNA reads as TGCGCCAGCAGCTTGGTTTCATTGGGAGGGAACTATGGCTACACCTTC.